A selection of T cell receptor beta chains follows, all from one sample in a study of T cell repertoires in ileal Crohn's disease. Libraries were prepared by immunoSEQ multiplex PCR; TCRdb keeps only in-frame clonotypes and omits some of them. The table lists 1,500 to 2,000 clones, around 88% of them singletons. Sequencing used ileal tissue. All receptors derive from an adult with Crohn's disease. CDR3s include the opening cysteine and the closing phenylalanine or tryptophan. Each record gives: J gene, V gene, clone size, D gene, CDR3 protein, CDR3 DNA. D genes are given only for firm matches. Clone size, where shown, is once, few, many, or a class for clones that have expanded.

TRBJ1-5,TRBV7-8,NA,NA,CASSLMGANQPQHF,TGTGCCAGCAGCTTAATGGGGGCCAATCAGCCCCAGCATTTT
TRBJ1-2,TRBV2,NA,NA,CASSITSQGSGYTF,TGTGCCAGCAGTATAACTTCACAGGGAAGTGGCTACACCTTC
TRBJ2-3,TRBV7-9,NA,NA,CASGRSTDTQYF,TGTGCCAGCGGGAGAAGCACAGATACGCAGTATTTT
TRBJ2-7,TRBV5-1,NA,NA,CASSKNRAYEQYF,TGCGCCAGCAGCAAAAACAGGGCCTACGAGCAGTACTTC
TRBJ1-6,TRBV13,NA,NA,CASYIGPPSASPLHF,TGTGCCAGCTATATCGGTCCTCCCAGCGCTTCACCCCTCCACTTT
TRBJ2-2,TRBV5-1,NA,NA,CASSLGGQSAGELFF,TGCGCCAGCAGCTTGGGGGGGCAGTCGGCCGGGGAGCTGTTTTTT
TRBJ2-3,TRBV6-5,once,TRBD2,CASSYGGRTTDTQYF,TGTGCCAGCAGTTACGGCGGGAGGACCACAGATACGCAGTATTTT
TRBJ2-2,TRBV14,NA,NA,CASSQDRVLTGELFF,TGTGCCAGCAGCCAAGACAGGGTTTTAACCGGGGAGCTGTTTTTT
TRBJ2-1,TRBV10-2,few,TRBD2,CASSGSPLGGSWNEQFF,TGCGCCAGCAGTGGATCGCCTTTAGGCGGGAGCTGGAATGAGCAGTTCTTC
TRBJ1-4,TRBV5-4,large,TRBD1,CASSIQGADEKLFF,TGTGCCAGCAGCATACAGGGGGCAGATGAAAAACTGTTTTTT
TRBJ1-3,TRBV5-4,NA,NA,CASSTQGTGNTIYF,TGTGCCAGCAGTACTCAGGGAACTGGAAACACCATATATTTT
TRBJ2-7,TRBV7-3,NA,TRBD2,CASSLGTSGSEQYF,TGTGCCAGCAGCTTAGGGACTAGCGGGAGCGAGCAGTACTTC
TRBJ1-2,TRBV29-1,NA,NA,CSAEKGGGGSTGYTF,TGCAGCGCTGAGAAAGGAGGGGGAGGGTCCACCGGCTACACCTTC
TRBJ2-7,TRBV4-3,NA,NA,CASSQVPGQGPYEQYF,TGCGCCAGCAGCCAAGTTCCGGGACAAGGACCTTACGAGCAGTACTTC
TRBJ2-2,TRBV6-5,once,TRBD2,CASSYSPPTSAGELFF,TGTGCCAGCAGTTACTCACCCCCGACTAGCGCCGGGGAGCTGTTTTTT
TRBJ2-7,TRBV18,NA,TRBD1,CASSSAGTATTYEQYF,TGTGCCAGCTCATCAGCCGGGACAGCTACTACCTACGAGCAGTACTTC
TRBJ2-2,TRBV5-6,NA,TRBD2,CASSFRTSGGNTGELFF,TGTGCCAGCAGCTTCAGGACTAGCGGGGGGAACACCGGGGAGCTGTTTTTT
TRBJ2-5,TRBV15,NA,TRBD1,CATSRGQGIETQYF,TGTGCCACCAGCAGGGGACAGGGGATAGAGACCCAGTACTTC
TRBJ2-1,TRBV12-2,NA,NA,CASRLDVGQGAYNEQFF,NA
TRBJ2-7,TRBV7-7,NA,NA,CASSLGTYSYEQYF,TGTGCCAGCAGCTTAGGGACTTATTCCTACGAGCAGTACTTC
TRBJ2-5,TRBV5-6,NA,NA,CASSLVGAQETQYF,TGTGCCAGCAGCTTGGTGGGGGCCCAAGAGACCCAGTACTTC
TRBJ1-5,TRBV7-2,few,TRBD1,CASSPYRGSNQPQHF,TGTGCCAGCAGCCCTTACAGGGGAAGCAATCAGCCCCAGCATTTT
TRBJ1-5,TRBV19,NA,NA,CASSIRGGIQPQHF,TGTGCCAGTAGTATACGAGGAGGGATTCAGCCCCAGCATTTT
TRBJ2-1,TRBV28,NA,NA,CASSWTYEQFF,TGTGCCAGCAGTTGGACTTATGAGCAGTTCTTC
TRBJ1-2,TRBV2,once,NA,CASSEAERYGYTF,TGTGCCAGCAGTGAAGCCGAGCGCTATGGCTACACCTTC
TRBJ2-1,TRBV6-5,NA,TRBD2,CASSYSTSGGNNEQFF,TGTGCCAGCAGTTACTCGACTAGCGGGGGTAACAATGAGCAGTTCTTC
TRBJ1-1,TRBV11-3,NA,NA,CASSVTRATEAFF,TGTGCCAGCAGTGTGACCAGGGCCACTGAAGCTTTCTTT
TRBJ2-3,TRBV6-1,NA,NA,CASSEEGWDNTQYF,TGTGCCAGCAGTGAAGAGGGTTGGGACAATACGCAGTATTTT
TRBJ2-5,TRBV30,NA,NA,CAWSVDWVRGHETQYF,TGTGCCTGGAGTGTAGATTGGGTAAGGGGACACGAGACCCAGTACTTC
TRBJ2-1,TRBV6-1,NA,NA,CASRYAETYNEQFF,TGTGCCAGCAGGTATGCGGAAACCTACAATGAGCAGTTCTTC
TRBJ2-6,TRBV19,few,TRBD1,CASSKTGGVLTF,TGTGCCAGTAGCAAAACAGGGGGCGTCCTGACTTTC
TRBJ1-6,TRBV10-3,NA,TRBD1,CASGTGNNSPLHF,TGTGCCTCCGGGACAGGGAATAATTCACCCCTCCACTTT
TRBJ2-1,TRBV5-1,NA,TRBD2,CASRTSGYNEQFF,TGCGCCAGCAGGACTAGCGGCTACAATGAGCAGTTCTTC
TRBJ2-5,TRBV7-9,NA,NA,CASSLRGKETQYF,TGTGCCAGCAGCTTACGGGGGAAAGAGACCCAGTACTTC
TRBJ1-1,TRBV18,once,NA,CASSGGRAPTEAFF,TGTGCCAGCTCCGGAGGTAGGGCTCCAACTGAAGCTTTCTTT
TRBJ1-6,TRBV7-9,NA,NA,CASSLGQNSPLHF,TGTGCCAGCAGCTTAGGACAGAATTCACCCCTCCACTTT
TRBJ1-1,TRBV10-2,NA,TRBD1,CASSAPGQATEAFF,TGCGCCAGCAGTGCTCCGGGACAGGCGACGGAAGCTTTCTTT
TRBJ2-2,TRBV5-5,NA,NA,CASSLRGGNTGELFF,TGTGCCAGCAGCTTGCGAGGGGGGAACACCGGGGAGCTGTTTTTT
TRBJ2-5,TRBV15,NA,TRBD1,CATSRTGTGGETQYF,TGTGCCACCAGCAGAACCGGGACAGGGGGAGAGACCCAGTACTTC